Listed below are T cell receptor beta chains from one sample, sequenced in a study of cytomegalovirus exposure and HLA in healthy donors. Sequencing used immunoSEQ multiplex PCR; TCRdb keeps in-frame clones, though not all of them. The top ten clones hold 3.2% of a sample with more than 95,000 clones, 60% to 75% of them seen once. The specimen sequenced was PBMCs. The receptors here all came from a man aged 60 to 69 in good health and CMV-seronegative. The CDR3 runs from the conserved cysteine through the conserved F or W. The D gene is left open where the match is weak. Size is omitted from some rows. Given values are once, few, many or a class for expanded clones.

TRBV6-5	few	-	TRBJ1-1	TGTGCCAGCAGTCGGACAGTAACCACTGAAGCTTTCTTT	CASSRTVTTEAFF
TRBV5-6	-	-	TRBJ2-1	TGTGCCAGCAGCTTGTTGGGGGAGGGGGTTTACAATGAGCAGTTCTTC	CASSLLGEGVYNEQFF
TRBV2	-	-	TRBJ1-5	TGTGCCAGCAGTGACGTCGGACAGACCCATCAGCCCCAGCATTTT	CASSDVGQTHQPQHF
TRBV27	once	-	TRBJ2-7	TGTGCCAGCAGGACAGGAACGTACGAGCAGTACTTC	CASRTGTYEQYF
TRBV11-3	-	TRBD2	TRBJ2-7	TGTGCCAGCAGCTTAGGGCTCTCGGCTAGCGGGAGATGGTACGAGCAGTACTTC	CASSLGLSASGRWYEQYF
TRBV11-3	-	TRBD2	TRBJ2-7	TGTGCCAGCAGCTCTCCGGGACTAGCGGGAGGGCCGACCGACGAGCAGTACTTC	CASSSPGLAGGPTDEQYF
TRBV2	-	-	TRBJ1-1	TGTGCCAGCAGTGAAATGGGGACATTGAACACTGAAGCTTTCTTT	CASSEMGTLNTEAFF
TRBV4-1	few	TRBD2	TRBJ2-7	TGCGCCAGCAGCCTCGGGACTAGCGGGGTAGACGTGCAGTACTTC	CASSLGTSGVDVQYF
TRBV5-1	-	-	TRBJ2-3	TGCGCCAGCAGCTTCAGGAGGAACGAGGATACGCAGTATTTT	CASSFRRNEDTQYF
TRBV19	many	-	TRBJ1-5	TGTGCCAGTCGTGCAGGGCCGAGCAATCAGCCCCAGCATTTT	CASRAGPSNQPQHF
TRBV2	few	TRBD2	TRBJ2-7	TGTGCCAGCGGAATACTAGCGGGATTAAGTAGAACAAACTACGAGCAGTACTTC	CASGILAGLSRTNYEQYF
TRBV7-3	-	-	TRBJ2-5	TGTGCCAGCAGCGAAGGGGAAGGGGAGACCCAGTACTTC	CASSEGEGETQYF
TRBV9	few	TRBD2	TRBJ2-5	TGTGCCAGCAGCGATCTTAGCGGGGAGGAGACCCAGTACTTC	CASSDLSGEETQYF
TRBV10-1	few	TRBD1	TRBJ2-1	TGCGCCAGCACCAACGGGACAGGGGGCTACAATGAGCAGTTCTTC	CASTNGTGGYNEQFF
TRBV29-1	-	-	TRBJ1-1	TGCAGCGTTGACATAGATTACACTGAAGCTTTCTTT	CSVDIDYTEAFF
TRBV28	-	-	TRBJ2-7	TGTGCCAGCAGGGGGGGAAAAGGCATAACCTACGAGCAGTACTTC	CASRGGKGITYEQYF
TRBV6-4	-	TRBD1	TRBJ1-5	TGTGCCAGCAGCGACGGGACCCGGACAGGCTCCAATCAGCCCCAGCATTTT	CASSDGTRTGSNQPQHF
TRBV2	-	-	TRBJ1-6	TGTGCCAGCAGAAGGAGCTCCTATAATTCACCCCTCCACTTT	CASRRSSYNSPLHF
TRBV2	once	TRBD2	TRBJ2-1	TGTGCCAGCAGTACGCGACCCGGGACTAGTAACGACAGTGAGCAGTTCTTC	CASSTRPGTSNDSEQFF
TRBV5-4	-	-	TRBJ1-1	TGTGCCAGCAGCTCTCTAGGGGTTCGGGCTGAAGCTTTCTTT	CASSSLGVRAEAFF
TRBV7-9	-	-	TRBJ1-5	TGTGCCAGCAGCCCGGGAGCTAATCAGCCCCAGCATTTT	CASSPGANQPQHF
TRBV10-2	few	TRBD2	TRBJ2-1	TGCGCCAGCAGTGGCCCAGCGGGGGGTATCAACAATGAGCAGTTCTTC	CASSGPAGGINNEQFF
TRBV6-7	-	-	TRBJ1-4	TGTGCCAGCATCCGCGGCAGGGTTTGCGAAAAACTGTTTTTT	CASIRGRVCEKLFF
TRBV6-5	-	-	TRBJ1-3	TGTGCCAGCAGTTCTCAGGTCTACTCTGGAAACACCATATATTTT	CASSSQVYSGNTIYF
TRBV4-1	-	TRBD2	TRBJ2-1	TGCGCCAGCAGCCAAGATTTCGGGGGGTTTTACAATGAGCAGTTCTTC	CASSQDFGGFYNEQFF
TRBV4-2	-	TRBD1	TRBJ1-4	TGTGCCAGCAGCCAAGAGACCGGGACAGGCGGGGAAAAACTGTTTTTT	CASSQETGTGGEKLFF
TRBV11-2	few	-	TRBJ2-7	TGTGCCAGCAGCCGCGGGGGCGGTTCCTACGAGCAGTACTTC	CASSRGGGSYEQYF
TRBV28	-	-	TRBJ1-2	TGTGCCAGCAGTTTACCGGGTTACTATGGCTACACCTTC	CASSLPGYYGYTF
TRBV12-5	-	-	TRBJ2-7	TGTGCTAGTGGTTTGGACAGGTACTCCTACGAGCAGTACTTC	CASGLDRYSYEQYF
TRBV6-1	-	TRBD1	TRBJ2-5	TGTGCCAGCAGTGAGGGACAGGGGTTGGAGACCCAGTACTTC	CASSEGQGLETQYF